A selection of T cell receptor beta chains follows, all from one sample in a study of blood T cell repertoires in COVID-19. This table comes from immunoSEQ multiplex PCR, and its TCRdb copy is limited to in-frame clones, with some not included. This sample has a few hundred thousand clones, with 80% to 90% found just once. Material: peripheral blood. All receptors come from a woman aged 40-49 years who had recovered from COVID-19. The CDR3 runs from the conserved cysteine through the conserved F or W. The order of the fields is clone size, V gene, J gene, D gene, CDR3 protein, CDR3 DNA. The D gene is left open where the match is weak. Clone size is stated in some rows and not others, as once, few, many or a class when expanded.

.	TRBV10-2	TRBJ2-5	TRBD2	CASSAGGAGVLETQYF	TGCGCCAGCAGTGCCGGAGGGGCGGGAGTTTTAGAGACCCAGTACTTC
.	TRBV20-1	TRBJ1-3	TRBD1	CSASDRGSGNTIYF	TGCAGTGCTAGTGACAGGGGCTCTGGAAACACCATATATTTT
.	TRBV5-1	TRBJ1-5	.	CASSLEPGTNQPQHF	TGCGCCAGCAGCTTGGAGCCGGGAACTAATCAGCCCCAGCATTTT
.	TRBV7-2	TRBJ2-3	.	CASSFTEADTQYF	TGTGCCAGCAGCTTTACGGAGGCAGATACGCAGTATTTT
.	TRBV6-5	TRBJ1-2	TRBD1	CASRGQGWGYTF	TGTGCCAGCAGGGGACAGGGTTGGGGCTACACCTTC
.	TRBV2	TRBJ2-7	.	CASSGDSTEQYF	TGTGCCAGCAGTGGGGACTCCACCGAGCAGTACTTC
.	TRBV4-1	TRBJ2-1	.	CASSSLLDGGNNEQFF	TGCGCCAGCAGCTCCCTACTTGACGGGGGAAACAATGAGCAGTTCTTC
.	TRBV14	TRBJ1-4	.	CASSPHRVGEKLFF	TGTGCCAGCAGCCCACACAGGGTTGGAGAAAAACTGTTTTTT
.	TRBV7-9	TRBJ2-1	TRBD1	CASSLRQGVNEQFF	TGTGCCAGCAGCTTGAGACAGGGGGTGAATGAGCAGTTCTTC
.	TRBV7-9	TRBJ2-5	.	CASSLDGGGGETQYF	TGTGCCAGCAGCTTAGATGGGGGAGGCGGTGAGACCCAGTACTTC
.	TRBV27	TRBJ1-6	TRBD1	CASSLGQGPYNSPLHF	TGTGCCAGCAGTTTAGGACAGGGACCCTATAATTCACCCCTCCACTTT
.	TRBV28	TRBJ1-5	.	CASRPDPRDVYSNQPQHF	TGTGCCAGCAGACCCGATCCGCGGGACGTATATAGCAATCAGCCCCAGCATTTT
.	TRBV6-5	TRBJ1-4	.	CASSPGLTAEKLFF	TGTGCCAGCAGTCCAGGACTGACCGCGGAAAAACTGTTTTTT
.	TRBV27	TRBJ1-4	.	CASSSGLFREKLFF	TGTGCCAGCAGTTCCGGCCTCTTCAGGGAAAAACTGTTTTTT
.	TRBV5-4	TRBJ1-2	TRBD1	CASSFGTGMDYGYTF	TGTGCCAGCAGCTTTGGGACAGGGATGGACTATGGCTACACCTTC
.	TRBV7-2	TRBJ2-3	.	CASSSQPGLPAETQYF	TGTGCCAGCAGTTCACAACCGGGACTCCCAGCCGAGACGCAGTATTTT
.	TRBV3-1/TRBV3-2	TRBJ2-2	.	CASSQIDPGELFF	TGTGCCAGCAGCCAGATAGATCCCGGGGAGCTGTTTTTT
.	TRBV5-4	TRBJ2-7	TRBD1	CASSLDRAFHSYEQYF	TGTGCCAGCAGTTTGGACAGGGCATTTCACTCCTACGAGCAGTACTTC
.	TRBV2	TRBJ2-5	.	CASSVRTLHQETQYF	TGTGCCAGCAGTGTTAGGACTCTTCATCAAGAGACCCAGTACTTC
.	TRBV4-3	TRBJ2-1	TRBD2	CASSSPAGGPLNEQFF	TGCGCCAGCAGCTCCCCAGCGGGAGGGCCCCTCAATGAGCAGTTCTTC
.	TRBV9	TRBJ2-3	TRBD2	CASSAGTSRTDTQYF	TGTGCCAGCAGCGCCGGGACTAGCCGCACAGATACGCAGTATTTT
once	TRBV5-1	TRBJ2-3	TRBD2	CASSGEGTDTQYF	TGCGCCAGCAGCGGGGAGGGAACAGATACGCAGTATTTT
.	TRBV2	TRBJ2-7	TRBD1	CASRDRSSYEQYF	TGTGCCAGCCGGGACAGGAGCTCCTACGAGCAGTACTTC
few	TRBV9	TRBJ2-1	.	CASSVEGLSPTYNEQFF	TGTGCCAGCAGCGTAGAGGGACTTTCCCCCACCTACAATGAGCAGTTCTTC
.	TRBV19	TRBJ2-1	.	CASTLSGNEQFF	TGTGCCAGTACCCTCAGTGGTAATGAGCAGTTCTTC
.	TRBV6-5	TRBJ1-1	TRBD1	CASSQSGGGNTEAFF	TGTGCCAGCAGTCAATCAGGGGGCGGTAACACCGAAGCTTTCTTT
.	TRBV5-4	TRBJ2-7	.	CASSLWRGSRQKYEQYF	TGTGCCAGCAGCTTGTGGCGGGGAAGTCGCCAAAAATACGAGCAGTACTTC
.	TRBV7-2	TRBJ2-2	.	CASSQTIRTTGELFF	TGTGCCAGCAGCCAAACAATACGTACCACCGGGGAGCTGTTTTTT
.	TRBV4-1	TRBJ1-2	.	CASSPETARLYGYTF	TGCGCCAGCAGCCCCGAGACAGCCAGACTCTATGGCTACACCTTC
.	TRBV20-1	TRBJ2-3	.	CSARTVSVQYF	TGCAGTGCTAGGACAGTCAGTGTTCAGTATTTT
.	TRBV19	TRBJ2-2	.	CASSIRTDSPTGELFF	TGTGCCAGTAGTATTCGGACAGACAGTCCCACCGGGGAGCTGTTTTTT
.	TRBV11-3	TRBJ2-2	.	CASREGREFSGGELFF	TGTGCCAGCAGGGAGGGTCGGGAGTTTTCGGGCGGGGAGCTGTTTTTT
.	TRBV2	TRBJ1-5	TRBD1	CASSDRTGRQPQHF	TGTGCCAGCAGTGATCGGACAGGGCGTCAGCCCCAGCATTTT
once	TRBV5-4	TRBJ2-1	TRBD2	CASSLPGRERAYNEQFF	TGTGCCAGCAGCTTGCCAGGGCGGGAGAGGGCCTACAATGAGCAGTTCTTC
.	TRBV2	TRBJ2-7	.	CASSDRLPQGRQYF	TGTGCCAGCAGTGACCGTCTTCCTCAGGGGCGGCAGTACTTC
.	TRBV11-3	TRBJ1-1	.	CASSARSKAAGTEAFF	TGTGCCAGCAGCGCCCGGAGTAAAGCAGCTGGCACTGAAGCTTTCTTT
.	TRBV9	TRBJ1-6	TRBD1	CASTTGDSSPLHF	TGTGCCAGCACCACAGGGGATTCTTCACCCCTCCACTTT
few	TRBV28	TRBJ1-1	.	CASSATGLDTEAFF	TGTGCCAGCAGTGCGACAGGTTTAGACACTGAAGCTTTCTTT
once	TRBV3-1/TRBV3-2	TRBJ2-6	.	CASSQATGGPNVLTF	TGTGCCAGCAGCCAAGCAACAGGCGGACCCAACGTCCTGACTTTC
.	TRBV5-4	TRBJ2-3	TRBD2	CASSITSGGSLGGTQYF	TGTGCCAGCAGCATCACTAGCGGGGGCTCTCTCGGAGGTACGCAGTATTTT
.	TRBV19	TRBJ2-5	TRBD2	CASSPAGGQETQYF	TGTGCCAGTAGCCCAGCGGGAGGGCAAGAGACCCAGTACTTC
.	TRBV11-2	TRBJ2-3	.	CASSLGRVGTDTQYF	TGTGCCAGCAGCTTAGGGAGGGTAGGCACAGATACGCAGTATTTT
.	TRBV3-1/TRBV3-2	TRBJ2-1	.	CASSQYYNEQFF	TGTGCCAGCAGCCAATACTACAATGAGCAGTTCTTC
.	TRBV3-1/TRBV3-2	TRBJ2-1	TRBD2	CASSQEAGGTYNEQFF	TGTGCCAGCAGCCAAGAAGCGGGGGGGACCTACAATGAGCAGTTCTTC
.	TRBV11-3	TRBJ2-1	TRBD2	CASSPTSGRASSYEQFF	TGTGCCAGCAGCCCGACTAGCGGGAGGGCCTCTTCGTATGAGCAGTTCTTC
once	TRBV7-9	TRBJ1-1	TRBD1	CASSLVGQLALNTEAFF	TGTGCCAGCAGCTTAGTGGGACAGCTGGCCTTGAACACTGAAGCTTTCTTT
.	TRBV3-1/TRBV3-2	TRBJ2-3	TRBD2	CASSHSTSGARDTQYF	TGTGCCAGCAGCCACAGTACTAGCGGGGCGCGGGATACGCAGTATTTT
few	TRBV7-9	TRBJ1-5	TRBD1	CASSSDREHQPQHF	TGTGCCAGCAGCTCGGACAGGGAACATCAGCCCCAGCATTTT
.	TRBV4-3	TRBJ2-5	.	CASSQAGHFQETQYF	TGCGCCAGCAGCCAAGCGGGACACTTCCAAGAGACCCAGTACTTC
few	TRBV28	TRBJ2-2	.	CASIKGDTGELFF	TGTGCCAGCATTAAGGGGGACACCGGGGAGCTGTTTTTT
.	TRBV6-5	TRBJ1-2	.	CASSYRDSPLGGYTF	TGTGCCAGCAGTTACCGGGACTCTCCCTTAGGGGGCTACACCTTC
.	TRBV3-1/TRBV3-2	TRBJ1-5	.	CASSQGLLRGNQPQHF	TGTGCCAGCAGCCAAGGTCTCCTAAGAGGCAATCAGCCCCAGCATTTT
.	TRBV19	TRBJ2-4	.	CASSIYLEGIQYF	TGTGCCAGTAGTATTTACTTGGAGGGCATTCAGTACTTC
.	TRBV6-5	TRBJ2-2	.	CASSTSFTGELFF	TGTGCCAGCAGTACTAGTTTCACCGGGGAGCTGTTTTTT
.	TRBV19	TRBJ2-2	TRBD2	CASSHPGTSSWELFF	TGTGCCAGTAGTCACCCCGGGACTAGTAGCTGGGAGCTGTTTTTT
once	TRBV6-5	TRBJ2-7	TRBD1	CASSRSGQGTHEQYF	TGTGCCAGCAGCAGATCGGGACAGGGCACCCACGAGCAGTACTTC
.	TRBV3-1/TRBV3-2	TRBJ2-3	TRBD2	CASSLRLAGPSDTQYF	TGTGCCAGCAGCCTCCGACTAGCGGGGCCTTCTGATACGCAGTATTTT